A selection of T cell receptor beta chains follows, all from one sample in a study of cytomegalovirus exposure and HLA in healthy donors. This table comes from immunoSEQ multiplex PCR, and its TCRdb copy is limited to in-frame clones, with some not included. The sample records a few hundred thousand clones, around 80% being singletons. The sample comprised PBMCs. Source of these receptors: a girl aged 2 to 10 in good health and CMV-seronegative. CDR3s include the opening cysteine and the closing phenylalanine or tryptophan. The D gene is left open where the match is weak. Size is stated for part of the rows, as once, few or many counts, or as a class when the clone is expanded.

d_gene,abundance,v_gene,j_gene,CDR3nt,CDR3aa
.,.,TRBV4-1,TRBJ2-7,TGCGCCAGCAGCCCCCTCGAGAGCTACGAGCAGTACTTC,CASSPLESYEQYF
TRBD2,.,TRBV9,TRBJ2-1,TGTGCCAGCAGTTGGGGCGGGAGCTCCTACAATGAGCAGTTCTTC,CASSWGGSSYNEQFF
TRBD2,.,TRBV7-9,TRBJ2-6,TGTGCCAGCAGCGGACAAACGCGGGGGAGAGGGGCCAACGTCCTGACTTTC,CASSGQTRGRGANVLTF
.,once,TRBV21-1,TRBJ2-7,TGTGCCAGCAGCTCCATGACTAACTCCTACGAGCAGTACTTC,CASSSMTNSYEQYF
.,few,TRBV19,TRBJ1-4,TGTGCCAGTACCCCTACCGGGACACATTATGAAAAACTGTTTTTT,CASTPTGTHYEKLFF
TRBD2,.,TRBV6-1,TRBJ2-1,TGTGCCAGCAGTGGAGCGAGACTAGCGGGTATCAATGAGCAGTTCTTC,CASSGARLAGINEQFF
.,.,TRBV6-6,TRBJ2-7,TGTGCCAGCAGTTACTCCCCAAGGGGTTCGGCATACGAGCAGTACTTC,CASSYSPRGSAYEQYF
.,.,TRBV7-8,TRBJ1-2,TGTGCCAGCAGCCCGGGCCGGGGAGGCAACTATGGCTACACCTTC,CASSPGRGGNYGYTF
.,.,TRBV11-2,TRBJ1-2,TGTGCCAGCTCTAGTTTGAGGAACTATGGCTACACCTTC,CASSSLRNYGYTF
.,once,TRBV4-2,TRBJ2-5,TGTGCCAGCAGCCGAGATGCGAGTCACAGTCAAGAGACCCAGTACTTC,CASSRDASHSQETQYF
.,.,TRBV10-3,TRBJ2-1,TGTGCCATCAGCGGGACTGGCGGGGATTACAATGAGCAGTTCTTC,CAISGTGGDYNEQFF
.,.,TRBV11-3,TRBJ2-1,TGTGCCAGCAGCTCCACCACAGAGAATGAGCAGTTCTTC,CASSSTTENEQFF
TRBD1,.,TRBV27,TRBJ1-3,TGTGCCAGCGCACGACAGGGGGCGTTGGGAAACACCATATATTTT,CASARQGALGNTIYF
.,.,TRBV19,TRBJ1-1,TGTGCCAGTAGTACAGGGTGGATCACTGAAGCTTTCTTT,CASSTGWITEAFF
TRBD2,.,TRBV15,TRBJ2-1,TGTGCCACCAGCAGCAGTGGACTAGGGAACGATGAGCAGTTCTTC,CATSSSGLGNDEQFF
.,.,TRBV29-1,TRBJ2-1,TGCAGCGTTGAAGCCGGTACAGGGGAGCAGTTCTTC,CSVEAGTGEQFF
.,few,TRBV6-4,TRBJ2-1,TGTGCCAGCAGTGAATCTGGACTGTGGGGATACAATGAGCAGTTCTTC,CASSESGLWGYNEQFF
.,.,TRBV19,TRBJ1-1,TGTGCCAGTAGTAGAACAGGGCTCTTGAACACTGAAGCTTTCTTT,CASSRTGLLNTEAFF
.,once,TRBV2,TRBJ1-1,TGTGCCAGCACACAAGTGAACACTGAAGCTTTCTTT,CASTQVNTEAFF
.,.,TRBV2,TRBJ2-3,TGTGCCAGCGGGAGCGGGAGCACAGATACGCAGTATTTT,CASGSGSTDTQYF
TRBD2,.,TRBV6-1,TRBJ2-1,TGTGCCAGCAGTGGCCCGGGGGGAGTAACCTACAATGAGCAGTTCTTC,CASSGPGGVTYNEQFF
TRBD1,.,TRBV25-1,TRBJ2-7,TGTGCCAGCAGCCCACCCGGGACAGGTAGCTCCTACGAGCAGTACTTC,CASSPPGTGSSYEQYF
.,.,TRBV2,TRBJ1-3,TGTGCCAGCAGTGAAGCTGCAATCAGCACCATATATTTT,CASSEAAISTIYF
TRBD1,.,TRBV6-1,TRBJ1-1,TGTGCCAGCATCTGGGGGACAGGGGCTACTGAAGCTTTCTTT,CASIWGTGATEAFF
TRBD1,.,TRBV4-2,TRBJ1-4,TGTGCCAGCAGCCAAGAGGGGGACAGCAGACGTGAAAAACTGTTTTTT,CASSQEGDSRREKLFF
.,.,TRBV12-5,TRBJ2-1,TGTGCTAGTGGTTTAGACTATCCAACCTGGGGTGAGCAGTTCTTC,CASGLDYPTWGEQFF
TRBD2,.,TRBV9,TRBJ2-3,TGTGCCAGCAGCGTAGCGAAGCGGGGGGGCCCGGGGGCAGATACGCAGTATTTT,CASSVAKRGGPGADTQYF
TRBD2,.,TRBV7-9,TRBJ2-3,TGTGCCAGCAGCCCCGGTGGCGGGGGACGTAGCGCAGATACGCAGTATTTT,CASSPGGGGRSADTQYF
TRBD2,once,TRBV30,TRBJ2-7,TGTGCCTGGAGTGTTGGGCGGGAGGAGCAGTACTTC,CAWSVGREEQYF
TRBD1,.,TRBV25-1,TRBJ1-1,TGTGCCAGCAGCATGACAGGGGGGGGTATGAACACTGAAGCTTTCTTT,CASSMTGGGMNTEAFF
TRBD1,.,TRBV5-6,TRBJ1-4,TGTGCCAGCAGCTTGTACTTTTCTATACGGGACAGAGATGAAAAACTGTTTTTT,CASSLYFSIRDRDEKLFF
.,few,TRBV29-1,TRBJ1-1,TGCAGCGTTGAAGAGCCGGGACTGCGAGGTTTCTTT,CSVEEPGLRGFF
.,once,TRBV30,TRBJ2-7,TGTGCCTGGAGTAAACAGCAGTCCTACGAGCAGTACTTC,CAWSKQQSYEQYF
.,.,TRBV25-1,TRBJ2-7,TGTGCCAGCAGTGGTACAGGTTCTGACGAGCAGTACTTC,CASSGTGSDEQYF
.,.,TRBV18,TRBJ1-1,TGTGCCAGCTCATACAGGGCTAGGGACACTGAAGCTTTCTTT,CASSYRARDTEAFF
.,.,TRBV15,TRBJ2-5,TGTGCCACCTCCGCGGGGTTAGAGACCCAGTACTTC,CATSAGLETQYF